The clone carrying this TCR beta chain was observed a few times. Germline loops: CDR1 SGHAT, CDR2 FQNNGV. V shed 6 bases and J shed 6 bases, with 6 bases lying between them. The CDR3 runs to 12 residues. This sample is drawn from a study of T cell repertoires in cytomegalovirus infection. TCRdb reprocessed the reads via MiXCR and lists one record per CDR3 protein. The sample records about 150,000 distinct CDR3 sequences, roughly a quarter being singletons. The TCR comes from a human donor in good health (CMV status not recorded). Some clones in this sample may be carry-over from other donors' samples. This chain connects TRBV11-2 to TRBJ1-6, with D hard to call. The specimen was PBMCs. Here the CDR3 DNA reads TGTGCCAGCAGGAGCTCTAATTCACCCCTCCACTTT. Protein product: CASRSSNSPLHF. The full variable domain, in which reference TRBV11-2 and TRBJ1-6 provide the parts outside the CDR3, is EAGVAQSPRYKIIEKRQSVAFWCNPISGHATLYWYQQILGQGPKLLIQFQNNGVVDDSQLPKDRFSAERLKGVDSTLKIQPAKLEDSAVYLCASRSSNSPLHFGNGTRLTVT.